This TCR beta chain was sequenced for a study of OX40 agonist ivuxolimab in advanced cancers. About the investigation overall: The costimulatory receptor OX40 (CD134) was targeted by ivuxolimab, a fully human IgG2 agonistic monoclonal antibody. Intravenous ivuxolimab was administered to patients every 2 weeks at six dose levels: 0.01, 0.1, 0.3, 1.5, 3 and 10 mg/kg. Of the approximately 53 patients in dose escalation, about 20 had hepatocellular carcinoma, roughly 15 had melanoma, 9 had renal cell carcinoma and 9 had head and neck cancer. A male proportion of around 80% and a mean age of approximately 60 years, ranging from about 20 to 85, were recorded for the dose-escalation cohort. Prior anti-PD-1, anti-PD-L1 or anti-CTLA-4 therapy was permitted, and checkpoint inhibitors had been received by roughly two fifths of dose-escalation patients. Partial responses occurred in three dose-escalation patients, of whom one had hepatocellular carcinoma and two had cutaneous melanoma. The point of sequencing TCRbeta in the periphery was to test whether ivuxolimab changed TCR sequence diversity and drove clonal T-cell expansion. The paper describes the monotherapy dose-escalation part (N ≈ 51 patients) of the phase I trial of ivuxolimab. Overall results and qualifications from the work: Low levels of normalized T-cell clonal expansion were also seen in some patients who did not respond. Which antigens the clonally expanded peripheral T cells were specific for was not determined. In the 0.1-3.0 mg/kg groups, partial responders had among the lowest normalized peripheral clonal expansion, particularly in CD8+ T cells. After ivuxolimab, more expanded clones were found on average in CD8+ T cells than in CD4+ T cells. At doses of 0.1 to 3.0 mg/kg, clonal expansion of both CD4+ and CD8+ blood T cells was observed from baseline to week 6.

A remark on this clone: The antigen it recognizes is unknown. Qualities for individual bases were not recorded, and no much larger clone is one base off.

Genomic DNA was extracted from sorted cells for sequencing of the TCRbeta CDR3 region. The immunoSEQ Assay was used to sequence the TCRbeta CDR3 regions. In TCRdb, the immuneACCESS table is reduced to in-frame sequences with V and J assigned. These tables do not hold every clone; where another copy was compared, an unresolved V gene accounts for under half, and the others remain unexplained. This sample comprises tens of thousands of clones, more than 80% of them detected only once. Over 9.5% of the sample belongs to the ten largest clones. From the cysteine through the phenylalanine, the CDR3 covers 14 amino acids. CDR3 DNA is the only sequence kept; it has 42 bases, read in frame from the first base. Looking up the germline V gene (reference sequence) yields CDR1 SEHNR and CDR2 FQNEAQ. The junction shows trimming of 3 bases on V and 4 bases on J, plus 12 bases between the germline ends. Patients with autoimmune disease history or receiving systemic immunosuppression were excluded from the trial. Peripheral blood for TCR sequencing was drawn from every dose cohort at baseline, at cycle 4 day 1 and at cycle 7 day 1. The samples were taken from a phase I, first-in-human, multicenter, open-label dose-escalation trial of ivuxolimab. Adults with locally advanced or metastatic melanoma, renal cell, hepatocellular, or head and neck squamous cell carcinoma were enrolled in the trial. Before TCR sequencing, CD4+ T cells and CD8+ T cells from peripheral blood were sorted into separate populations.

The rearranged segments are TRBV7-9 and TRBJ2-5; a weak D assignment points to TRBD1 (7 bases agree). The sequencing here drew on CD4+ or CD8+ T cells sorted from blood, taken in a trial of the OX40 agonist ivuxolimab. The sequence derives from an adult with an advanced solid tumor such as melanoma, head and neck, liver or kidney cancer. The DNA sequence follows: TGTGCCAGCAGCTTTTCAGGGGGAGGAGAGACCCAGTACTTC. This gives the protein CASSFSGGGETQYF.